The clone carrying this T cell receptor beta chain was seen many times. Regions amplified from RNA transcripts were the TCR beta CDR3 regions. The primer set for the first-round RT-PCR of the TCR CDR3 was HTBI. Each CDR3 protein gets one entry after TCRdb re-called the multiplex PCR reads with MiXCR. In the table there are hundreds of thousands of distinct CDR3 sequences, roughly 14% of which are singletons. This specimen comes from a study of T cells in Graves' hyperthyroidism and ophthalmopathy. Study-wide background: Staff took peripheral blood when the initial diagnosis was made, before any treatment began.

Uncontrolled infections, other autoimmune diseases, pregnancy or lactation led to exclusion of patients. The CDR3 is made up of 13 amino acids. Germline loops: CDR1 SGHRS, CDR2 YFSETQ. V lost 4 bases and J lost 6; bases outside the gene matches: 6. The sample comprised blood. This rearrangement joins TRBV5-1 to TRBJ2-7, with 8 bases lining up with TRBD2. The TCR originated in a man aged 18 to 30 with Graves' ophthalmopathy. This chain's CDR3 is CASSPGGGSEQYF. DNA of the CDR3: TGCGCCAGCAGCCCCGGGGGGGGTTCCGAGCAGTACTTC.